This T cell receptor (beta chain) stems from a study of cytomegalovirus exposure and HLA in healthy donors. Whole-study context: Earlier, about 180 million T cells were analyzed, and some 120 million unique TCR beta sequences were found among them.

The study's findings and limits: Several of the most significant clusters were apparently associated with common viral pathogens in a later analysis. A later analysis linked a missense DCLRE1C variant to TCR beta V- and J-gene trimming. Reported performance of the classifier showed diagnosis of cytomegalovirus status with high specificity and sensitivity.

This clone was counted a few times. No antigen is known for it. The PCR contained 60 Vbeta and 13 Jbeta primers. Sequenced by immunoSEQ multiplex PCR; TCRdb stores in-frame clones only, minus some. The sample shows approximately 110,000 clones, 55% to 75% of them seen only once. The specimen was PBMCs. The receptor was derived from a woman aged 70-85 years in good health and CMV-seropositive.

The DNA of the CDR3 is TGTGCCAGCAATAGACAGAACTATGGCTACACCTTC. It translates to CASNRQNYGYTF. The V gene is TRBV2, the J gene TRBJ1-2, with a weak D call TRBD1 (5 bases). Germline CDR1 SNHLY, CDR2 FYNNEI. CDR3 length: 12 residues. Trimming cost V 7 bases and J 2 bases, with 8 bases left between them.